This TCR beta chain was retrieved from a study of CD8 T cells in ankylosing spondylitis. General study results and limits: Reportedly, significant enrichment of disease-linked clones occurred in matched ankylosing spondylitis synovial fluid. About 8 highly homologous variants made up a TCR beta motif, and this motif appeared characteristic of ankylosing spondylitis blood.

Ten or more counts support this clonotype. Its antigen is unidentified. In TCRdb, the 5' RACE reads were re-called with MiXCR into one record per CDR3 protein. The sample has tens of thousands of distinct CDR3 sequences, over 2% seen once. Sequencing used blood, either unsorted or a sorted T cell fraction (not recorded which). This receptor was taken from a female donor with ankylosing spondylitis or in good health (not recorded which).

This CDR3 is CASSVGSGGGLQGYEQYF. CDR3 in DNA: TGTGCCAGCAGCGTAGGTTCAGGTGGCGGTTTGCAGGGCTACGAGCAGTACTTC. The chain combines TRBV9 with TRBJ2-7; TRBD1 might be the D (5 bases). CDR1 and CDR2 from the germline V gene are SGDLS and YYNGEE. The CDR3 length is 18 residues. Trimming took off 0 bases at V and 3 bases at J, with 22 bases between the two ends.